This record concerns one TCR beta chain sequence. Its antigen is not identified. The data were obtained in a study of Ad26.COV2.S vaccination and SARS-CoV-2 variants. Treatment defined: roughly 20 received Ad26.COV2.S at low or high dose, single or two shots; about five received placebo; per-sample allocation not given. Sampling was performed 63 days after the first vaccine or placebo injection. Findings of the study overall: Participants in the vaccine arm had higher spike-specific TCR breadth; placebo recipients had lower.

Libraries were prepared by immunoSEQ multiplex PCR; TCRdb keeps only in-frame clonotypes and omits some of them. The sample includes a few hundred thousand clones, over 75% of them seen just once. The V segment lost 3 bases and the J segment 4 bases; nucleotides outside the gene matches: 5. The CDR3 extends over 15 amino acids. The germline V gene encodes CDR1 SNHLY and CDR2 FYNNEI. The V gene is TRBV2, the J gene TRBJ1-2, with 10 positions matching TRBD1. The specimen was peripheral blood, collected in a trial of Ad26.COV2.S vaccine versus placebo. The TCR comes from a person aged 18-60 years who received the Ad26.COV2.S COVID-19 vaccine or a placebo. The CDR3 DNA reads TGTGCCAGCAGTGATTGGGACAGGGGAAGCTATGGCTACACCTTC. Encoded protein: CASSDWDRGSYGYTF. The full variable domain, completed using reference TRBV2 and TRBJ1-2, is EPEVTQTPSHQVTQMGQEVILRCVPISNHLYFYWYRQILGQKVEFLVSFYNNEISEKSEIFDDQFSVERPDGSNFTLKIRSTKLEDSAMYFCASSDWDRGSYGYTFGSGTRLTVV.